This T cell receptor beta chain was sequenced during a study of blood T cell repertoires in COVID-19. V lost 4 bases and J lost 7, with 20 bases in between. Germline CDR1 MNHEY, CDR2 SVGAGI. The CDR3 extends over 15 amino acids. Per the authors' pipeline: Amplified reference gene primers provided the basis for estimating nucleated cell counts. Libraries were prepared by immunoSEQ multiplex PCR; TCRdb keeps only in-frame clonotypes and omits some of them. The DNA gave D and trimming, while V, J and clone size come from that table. Among about 160,000 clones listed, just under 95% were seen once. Source material: peripheral blood. This chain links TRBV6-5 with TRBJ2-7; TRBD1 might be the D (6 bases). The TCR originated in a woman aged 45-60 years with acute or convalescent COVID-19. The CDR3 reads CASSFIPDSPREQYF. The CDR3 bases are TGTGCCAGCAGTTTCATCCCGGACAGCCCTAGAGAGCAGTACTTC.